Following are 29 T cell receptor beta chains from one sample sequenced in a study of cytomegalovirus exposure and HLA in healthy donors. The PCR ran on 60 Vbeta and 13 Jbeta primers. Here immunoSEQ multiplex PCR was the method, and the copy in TCRdb shows in-frame clones only, minus some. The table shows 100,000 to 150,000 clones, with around 70% occurring only once. Sequencing was performed on PBMCs. The receptors here all came from a man aged 35-49 years in good health and CMV-seropositive.

The J gene is TRBJ2-6, the V gene TRBV11-2, with TRBD1 matching 9 bases. This CDR3 spans 19 amino acids. The germline gives CDR1 SGHAT, CDR2 FQNNGV. The junction had 14 bases not matched to a gene; V was cut back by 5 bases and J by 3 bases. The chain's CDR3 is CASSHLVRDRESGANVLTF. In nucleotides, the CDR3 is TGTGCCAGCAGCCACCTAGTTAGGGACAGGGAAAGTGGGGCCAACGTCCTGACTTTC.

A few counts support this clone. V is TRBV9 and J is TRBJ1-5; no reliable D call. CDR3 length: 16 residues. Trimming removed 0 bases at V and 3 bases at J, with 13 bases between. Germline CDR1 and CDR2: SGDLS and YYNGEE. Here the CDR3 DNA reads TGTGCCAGCAGCGTAGCCCCTCTGGAGTCCAATCAGCCCCAGCATTTT. This translates into CASSVAPLESNQPQHF.

The chain has TRBV6-1 and TRBJ2-7; 7 nucleotides agree with TRBD1. Germline V gene sequence: CDR1 MNHNS, CDR2 SASEGT. V was clipped by 2 bases and J by 1 base; unmatched bases: 5. The CDR3 sequence is 15 residues long. CDR3 residues: CASSEYGTASYEQYF. CDR3 DNA: TGTGCCAGCAGTGAATATGGGACAGCGTCCTACGAGCAGTACTTC.

The V and J genes are TRBV7-3 and TRBJ2-1; D is undetermined. The CDR3 contains 16 residues. The germline V and J ends were trimmed by 3 bases and 0 bases, with 12 bases remaining between them. Germline lookup yields CDR1 SGHTA and CDR2 FQGTGA. The CDR3 coding sequence is TGTGCCAGCAGCTTTTCTAGGCGTAGCTCCTACAATGAGCAGTTCTTC. Its translation: CASSFSRRSSYNEQFF.

This chain connects TRBV9 to TRBJ1-1, with D possibly being TRBD1 (5 bases). The germline V and J ends were trimmed by 4 bases and 4 bases, with 11 bases remaining between them. This CDR3 comprises 13 residues. From germline, CDR1 is SGDLS and CDR2 YYNGEE. CDR3 residues: CASSPWQGTEAFF. CDR3 sequence (DNA): TGTGCCAGCAGCCCCTGGCAGGGCACTGAAGCTTTCTTT. The complete variable domain, with remaining parts taken from reference TRBV9 and TRBJ1-1, reads DSGVTQTPKHLITATGQRVTLRCSPRSGDLSVYWYQQSLDQGLQFLIQYYNGEERAKGNILERFSAQQFPDLHSELNLSSLELGDSALYFCASSPWQGTEAFFGQGTRLTVV.

The chain joins TRBV5-1 to TRBJ1-3; 9 bases align to TRBD1. Germline loops: CDR1 SGHRS, CDR2 YFSETQ. J lost 4 bases, V lost 4 bases, and 9 bases had no gene match. CDR3 length equals 16 residues. The CDR3 sequence is CASSPQDRGKGNTIYF. Written as DNA, the CDR3 is TGCGCCAGCAGCCCCCAGGACAGGGGAAAAGGAAACACCATATATTTT.

The chain links TRBV6-1 to TRBJ2-3; TRBD2 aligns across 13 bases. There are 14 residues in the CDR3. V was clipped by 6 bases and J by 5 bases; unmatched bases: 2. CDR1 MNHNS and CDR2 SASEGT come from the germline V gene. Here the CDR3 reads CASRLAGGRDTQYF. CDR3 nucleotides: TGTGCCAGCAGACTAGCGGGGGGGAGAGATACGCAGTATTTT.

The gene calls are TRBV7-9 and TRBJ2-7; TRBD2 matches 8 bases. Germline loops: CDR1 SEHNR, CDR2 FQNEAQ (reference sequence). The trim removed 3 bases at V and 6 bases at J, leaving 7 bases unmatched. CDR3 size: 14 residues. CDR3 residues: CASSLAGGSGEQYF. CDR3 DNA: TGTGCCAGCAGCTTGGCGGGAGGTTCTGGCGAGCAGTACTTC.

This rearrangement joins TRBV15 to TRBJ1-1; no clear D gene. Per the germline V gene, CDR1 is LNHNV and CDR2 is YYDKDF (reference sequence). V gave up 0 bases and J gave up 2 bases, with 7 bases separating them. CDR3 length equals 14 residues. CDR3 nucleotide sequence: TGTGCCACCAGCAGAGATACAGCCAACACTGAAGCTTTCTTT. Its translation is CATSRDTANTEAFF.

This clone was detected once. The genes are TRBV5-1 and TRBJ2-1, with 12 bases identical to TRBD1. The CDR3 consists of 15 residues. The germline V gene has CDR1 SGHRS and CDR2 YFSETQ. V dropped 3 bases and J dropped 8; count of bases not matched to a gene: 6. CDR3 loop: CASSYRDRGRDEQFF. The CDR3 region has the DNA TGCGCCAGCAGCTACCGGGACAGGGGGCGCGATGAGCAGTTCTTC.

As concerns this clone: The junction shows a germline mismatch at one end, possibly a read error. The same CDR3 arises from other DNA sequences in this sample as well. V and J are TRBV10-1 and TRBJ1-1; maybe TRBD1 (5 bases). CDR1 is WNHNN and CDR2 is SYGVQD in the germline V gene (reference sequence). The CDR3 covers 16 residues. The CDR3 region is CASRPIGHGGNTEAFF. Here the CDR3 DNA reads TGCGCCAGCAGGCCGATCGGGCACGGGGGGAACACTGAAGCTTTCTTC.

The chain is built from TRBV5-3 and TRBJ1-5; 10 nucleotides agree with TRBD1. TRBV5-3 is designated an ORF whose function remains uncertain. The CDR3 is made up of 21 amino acids. After removal of 4 bases from V and 0 bases from J, the junction contained 19 bases not matched to a gene. The CDR3 sequence: CARSHRDRGSLITYSNQPQHF. The CDR3 DNA is TGTGCCAGAAGCCATCGGGACAGGGGCTCGCTGATCACGTATAGCAATCAGCCCCAGCATTTT.

This sequence joins TRBV2 and TRBJ2-2; 9 bases agree with TRBD1. Germline CDR1 SNHLY, CDR2 FYNNEI. This CDR3 region has 15 residues. V shed 6 bases and J 5 bases; nucleotides not matched to a gene: 7. The CDR3 sequence is CASRLGQGRTGELFF. CDR3 in DNA: TGTGCCAGCAGGCTGGGACAGGGTAGGACCGGGGAGCTGTTTTTT.

This clone occurred a few times. The rearrangement joins TRBV28 to TRBJ2-7, with D uncertain. V lost 5 bases and J 0 bases, leaving 8 bases between the germline ends. The CDR3 length is 13 residues. CDR1 and CDR2 from the germline V gene are MDHEN and SYDVKM. The CDR3 reads CASSGPVSYEQYF. CDR3 nucleotides: TGTGCCAGCAGTGGCCCCGTCTCCTACGAGCAGTACTTC.

This chain links TRBV6-1 with TRBJ2-7, with TRBD1 matching 9 bases. The J segment lost 3 bases and the V segment lost 4 bases, leaving 4 bases of the junction unmatched. This CDR3 region has 14 residues. CDR1 and CDR2 from the germline V gene are MNHNS and SASEGT. The DNA of the CDR3 is TGTGCCAGCAGTGTTGGACAGGGGTTCTACGAGCAGTACTTC. Its protein is CASSVGQGFYEQYF.

The chain is built from TRBV29-1 and TRBJ2-7; 8 bases agree with TRBD1. Trimming took 2 bases from V and 2 from J; bases not matched to a gene: 8. The CDR3 length is 15 residues. Germline V gene lookup returns CDR1 SQVTM and CDR2 ANQGSEA. This chain's CDR3 is CSVEPGQVFTYEQYF. CDR3 coding DNA: TGCAGCGTTGAACCGGGACAGGTGTTCACCTACGAGCAGTACTTC.

V is TRBV5-1 and J is TRBJ2-2, with a possible D match to TRBD1 (6 bases). This CDR3 comprises 15 residues. Trimming removed 6 bases at V and 3 bases at J, with 15 bases between. Germline V CDR1 and CDR2: SGHRS, YFSETQ. Written as DNA, the CDR3 is TGCGCCAGCAAGGTGAGGGGGACGGACACCGGGGAGCTGTTTTTT. Amino acids: CASKVRGTDTGELFF.

A few counts support this clone. The sample carries other DNA sequences with the same CDR3. The CDR3: CASSRQGNTEAFF. The CDR3 DNA is TGTGCCAGCAGTAGACAGGGGAACACTGAAGCTTTCTTT. This sequence joins TRBV6-6 and TRBJ1-1, with 7 bases matching TRBD1. With V trimmed by 5 bases and J by 1 base, 1 base remained unmatched. The germline CDR1 and CDR2 sequences are MNHNY and SVGAGI (reference sequence). The CDR3 has 13 residues.

The chain couples TRBV14 to TRBJ2-7; TRBD2 agrees at 8 bases. Trimming cost V 9 bases and J 0 bases; bases outside gene matches: 10. The germline V gene has CDR1 SGHDN and CDR2 FVKESK. The CDR3 is 15 amino acids. CDR3 nucleotide sequence: TGTGCCAGATGCCTAGCGGGCCTTCCCTCCTACGAGCAGTACTTC. This codes for CARCLAGLPSYEQYF.

The rearrangement uses TRBV21-1 and TRBJ2-2; TRBD1 is taken as the D call from the table, unchecked against the DNA. TRBV21-1 is termed a pseudogene. CDR3 length: 16 amino acids. The CDR3 coding sequence is TGTGCCAGCACCTCTCCTCCAGGGGGACCGACCGGGGAGCTGTTTTTT. Translated: CASTSPPGGPTGELFF.

The chain combines TRBV19 with TRBJ2-6, with 10 positions matching TRBD1. The CDR3 extends over 19 amino acids. Germline assignment: CDR1 LNHDA and CDR2 SQIVND (reference sequence). Germline trimming cut 2 bases from V and 0 bases from J; bases unmatched to any gene: 7. The CDR3 nucleotides read TGTGCCAGTAGTATACTGACAGGGGGCCGTCCCTCTGGGGCCAACGTCCTGACTTTC. The encoded protein is CASSILTGGRPSGANVLTF. Looking up the rest from reference TRBV19 and TRBJ2-6 gives the full variable domain: DGGITQSPKYLFRKEGQNVTLSCEQNLNHDAMYWYRQDPGQGLRLIYYSQIVNDFQKGDIAEGYSVSREKKESFPLTVTSAQKNPTAFYLCASSILTGGRPSGANVLTFGAGSRLTVL.

The chain carries TRBV6-5 and TRBJ1-1; D is undetermined. The germline V gene encodes CDR1 MNHEY and CDR2 SVGAGI. V lost 2 bases and J 5 bases, leaving 12 bases between the germline ends. CDR3 length equals 14 residues. CDR3 bases: TGTGCCAGCAGTTACGACCGAAGAGGAACTGAAGCTTTCTTT. Its translation is CASSYDRRGTEAFF.

The chain has TRBV5-1 and TRBJ2-7; 14 nucleotides line up with TRBD2. Trimming removed 5 bases from V and 1 base from J; junction bases left unmatched: 5. This CDR3 region has 16 residues. CDR1 and CDR2 (germline): SGHRS, YFSETQ. DNA for the CDR3: TGCGCCAGCAGTGGGGGACTAGCGGGAGTTTCCTACGAGCAGTACTTC. This sequence encodes CASSGGLAGVSYEQYF.

In its sample, this clone was seen once. This chain connects TRBV27 to TRBJ2-1; 9 bases are a match to TRBD1. CDR1 and CDR2 from the germline V gene are MNHEY and SMNVEV (reference sequence). This CDR3 is 14 amino acids long. J lost 4 bases, V lost 8 bases, and 6 bases had no gene match. The CDR3 reads CASGMGQGYNEQFF. CDR3 DNA sequence: TGTGCCAGCGGAATGGGACAGGGTTACAATGAGCAGTTCTTC.

The chain employs TRBV10-2 and TRBJ2-7, with TRBD1 matching 9 bases. CDR3 length: 16 residues. V lost 3 bases and J lost 1; bases outside the gene matches: 7. The germline V gene encodes CDR1 WSHSY and CDR2 SAAADI. CDR3 DNA: TGCGCCAGCAGTGATCACCGGACAGGGGATTCCTACGAGCAGTACTTC. Protein product: CASSDHRTGDSYEQYF.

CDR3 bases: TGTGCCAGCAGCTCTGGGGACAGGGCAATCTACGAGCAGTACTTC. Its translation: CASSSGDRAIYEQYF. V gene TRBV11-3 combines with J gene TRBJ2-7; 9 nucleotides agree with TRBD1. The CDR3 consists of 15 residues. The trim removed 4 bases at V and 3 bases at J, leaving 7 bases unmatched. From germline, CDR1 is SGHNT and CDR2 YENEEA. The variable domain in full, with the rest retrieved from reference TRBV11-3 and TRBJ2-7, is EAGVVQSPRYKIIEKKQPVAFWCNPISGHNTLYWYLQNLGQGPELLIRYENEEAVDDSQLPKDRFSAERLKGVDSTLKIQPAELGDSAVYLCASSSGDRAIYEQYFGPGTRLTVT.

This sequence joins TRBV11-2 and TRBJ2-2; 10 nucleotides agree with TRBD1. The V and J ends lost 1 base and 5 bases, in that order; junction bases with no gene match: 4. CDR3 size: 16 residues. Germline CDR1 SGHAT, CDR2 FQNNGV. Here the CDR3 DNA reads TGTGCCAGCAGCTTAGGGGACAGGGGATATACCGGGGAGCTGTTTTTT. Its protein product is CASSLGDRGYTGELFF.

The chain uses TRBV7-2 and TRBJ2-7; 7 bases map to TRBD1. V shed 0 bases and J 0 bases; nucleotides not matched to a gene: 8. Looked up from germline, CDR1 is SGHTA and CDR2 is FQGNSA. The CDR3 consists of 17 residues. The CDR3 region is CASSLALGQDFSYEQYF. CDR3 nucleotide sequence: TGTGCCAGCAGCTTAGCGCTCGGACAGGACTTCTCCTACGAGCAGTACTTC.

The rearrangement joins TRBV6-1 to TRBJ1-3; TRBD1 agrees at 8 bases. The trim removed 8 bases at V and 4 bases at J, leaving 7 bases unmatched. The CDR3 runs 14 residues. The germline CDR1 and CDR2 sequences are MNHNS and SASEGT. The CDR3 loop is CASGTRTGGNTIYF. CDR3 nucleotide sequence: TGTGCCAGCGGGACTCGGACAGGGGGAAACACCATATATTTT.